These 25 T cell receptor beta chains came from one sample sequenced in a study of a mutant IDH1 vaccine in newly diagnosed glioma. Their antigens are not known. Sample time point: week 5, during vaccination. Mutant IDH1 20-mer peptide, at 300 ug, made up each vaccine dose, with topical imiquimod. TCRdb's copy holds only in-frame clones and misses some; the assay was immunoSEQ multiplex PCR. This table has around 42,000 clones, 70% to 90% appearing once. The source was PBMCs, collected from a glioma patient whose treatment included an IDH1 peptide vaccine. The receptors were sampled from a man aged 35-49 years with glioma.

V gene TRBV29-1 combines with J gene TRBJ1-2; possibly TRBD1 for D (5 bases). The V gene's germline CDR1 is SQVTM and CDR2 ANQGSEA. The CDR3 extends over 12 amino acids. V gave up 2 bases and J gave up 8 bases, with 12 bases separating them. This chain's CDR3 is CSVEYRIGGYTF. The DNA for the CDR3 is TGCAGCGTTGAATACAGGATAGGAGGCTACACCTTC.

The rearrangement uses TRBV5-1 and TRBJ1-1, with D tentatively TRBD1 (6 bases). With 0 bases removed from V and 5 bases from J, the gap between germline ends came to 14 bases. Looked up from germline, CDR1 is SGHRS and CDR2 is YFSETQ. The CDR3 spans 15 residues. Written as DNA, the CDR3 is TGCGCCAGCAGCTTGGTTGGGGGGGCTGGGACTGAAGCTTTCTTT. Protein: CASSLVGGAGTEAFF.

There are a few counts of this clone. This rearrangement joins TRBV10-3 to TRBJ1-5, with D unresolved. The CDR3 has 13 amino acids. The germline V gene has CDR1 ENHRY and CDR2 SYGVKD. V shed 6 bases and J shed 1 base, with 7 bases lying between them. The CDR3 coding sequence is TGTGCCATCAGCGACGCAAGCAATCAGCCCCAGCATTTT. Amino acids: CAISDASNQPQHF.

A single count supports this clone. V usage is TRBV6-5 and J usage is TRBJ2-3; D possibly corresponds to TRBD1 (5 bases). Germline CDR1 reads MNHEY; CDR2 reads SVGAGI. The CDR3 contains 15 residues. Deletions cut 0 bases from V and 6 bases from J, with 13 bases between. CDR3 loop: CASSYSAGRQDTQYF. The CDR3 nucleotides are TGTGCCAGCAGTTACTCGGCAGGGCGTCAGGATACGCAGTATTTT.

The chain joins TRBV7-2 to TRBJ2-3; possible D gene TRBD1, 6 bases. The germline CDR1 and CDR2 sequences are SGHTA and FQGNSA. Trimming pared 2 bases from V and 3 bases from J, leaving 12 bases between. This CDR3 contains 15 residues. The CDR3 DNA is TGTGCCAGCAGCTTAAACAGGGTTACGACAGATACGCAGTATTTT. Its protein product is CASSLNRVTTDTQYF.

The chain uses TRBV6-5 and TRBJ1-2, with D hard to call. Germline-derived CDR1 and CDR2 are MNHEY and SVGAGI. The V and J ends lost 6 bases and 2 bases respectively, with 10 bases between them. This CDR3 is built from 13 residues. DNA for the CDR3: TGTGCCAGCAGGCTGGACGGAAACTATGGCTACACCTTC. The encoded protein is CASRLDGNYGYTF.

The CDR3 bases are TGTGCCAGCAGCCTACAGGGCGACTATGGCTACACCTTC. Encoded protein: CASSLQGDYGYTF. This sequence joins TRBV27 and TRBJ1-2, with D possibly TRBD1 on 6 matching bases. V shed 6 bases and J shed 3 bases, with 11 bases lying between them. Germline V gene lookup returns CDR1 MNHEY and CDR2 SMNVEV (reference sequence). The CDR3 is 13 amino acids.

The chain combines TRBV27 with TRBJ2-7; the D is unclear. The V gene lost 3 bases and the J gene lost 3 bases, with 21 bases spanning the gap. From germline, CDR1 is MNHEY and CDR2 SMNVEV (reference sequence). This CDR3 contains 17 residues. The CDR3 loop reads CASSFLGGIGTNYEQYF. CDR3 nucleotides: TGTGCCAGCAGTTTCCTTGGCGGCATTGGCACTAACTACGAGCAGTACTTC.

The V and J genes are TRBV9 and TRBJ1-4, with D unresolved. CDR1 and CDR2 (germline): SGDLS, YYNGEE. The CDR3 is made up of 12 amino acids. Trimming took 6 bases from V and 6 from J, leaving 9 bases between them. In nucleotides, the CDR3 is TGTGCCAGCACCATTTATCATGAAAAACTGTTTTTT. Translation gives CASTIYHEKLFF.

The chain has TRBV5-6 and TRBJ2-3; a possible D gene is TRBD1 (5 bases). Trimming removed 6 bases at V and 2 bases at J, with 13 bases between. CDR3 length: 14 residues. The germline CDR1 and CDR2 sequences are SGHDT and YYEEEE. The DNA of the CDR3 is TGTGCCAGCACCCCGGGCAGGGACACAGATACGCAGTATTTT. Amino acid sequence: CASTPGRDTDTQYF. Variable domain in full (rest from reference TRBV5-6 and TRBJ2-3): DAGVTQSPTHLIKTRGQQVTLRCSPKSGHDTVSWYQQALGQGPQFIFQYYEEEERQRGNFPDRFSGHQFPNYSSELNVNALLLGDSALYLCASTPGRDTDTQYFGPGTRLTVL.

J is TRBJ2-1 and V is TRBV5-4; D gene uncertain. Per the germline V gene, CDR1 is SGHNT and CDR2 is YYREEE (reference sequence). This CDR3 has 16 residues. V lost 0 bases and J 9 bases, leaving 19 bases between the germline ends. The CDR3 spells CASSLVRAGEDGEQFF. The CDR3 nucleotides are TGTGCCAGCAGCTTGGTTCGCGCCGGCGAAGATGGTGAGCAGTTCTTC.

This chain links TRBV18 with TRBJ2-7, with unresolved D. Germline assignment: CDR1 KGHSH and CDR2 LQKENI. CDR3 size: 13 residues. V lost 6 bases, J lost 5 bases, and 14 bases lay in between. In DNA, the CDR3 is TGTGCCAGCTCGTCCTTAGTGATGGACGAGCAGTACTTC. Translated: CASSSLVMDEQYF.

This chain connects TRBV7-8 to TRBJ2-7, with D possibly matching TRBD1 (6 bases). Per germline, CDR1 SGHVS and CDR2 FQNEAQ. The ends were cut back, 5 bases at V and 1 base at J, with 9 bases in the middle. The CDR3 loop spans 13 amino acids. CDR3 sequence: CASSPGVSYEQYF. The CDR3 nucleotides are TGTGCCAGCAGCCCAGGGGTTTCCTACGAGCAGTACTTC.

CDR3 bases: TGTGCCAGCAGCGTAGAGGGCAGGGGGCTGTCTGGAAACACCATATATTTT. It encodes CASSVEGRGLSGNTIYF. The V call is TRBV9, the J call TRBJ1-3, with 8 bases lining up with TRBD1. This CDR3 region has 17 residues. Germline values: CDR1 SGDLS, CDR2 YYNGEE. V gave up 0 bases and J gave up 1 base; unmatched junction bases: 6.

The gene calls are TRBV7-2 and TRBJ2-7, with D possibly being TRBD1 or TRBD2 (5 bases each). V shed 4 bases and J shed 8 bases, with 21 bases lying between them. The CDR3 runs 15 residues. Germline loops: CDR1 SGHTA, CDR2 FQGNSA. The CDR3 sequence is CASSSSDSVGPQQYF. CDR3 nucleotides: TGTGCCAGCAGCTCTTCCGACAGCGTGGGACCTCAGCAGTACTTC.

This chain uses TRBV27 with TRBJ2-4; D remains unclear. Trimming left V 2 bases short and J 0 bases short, with 8 bases between. Germline values: CDR1 MNHEY, CDR2 SMNVEV (reference sequence). The CDR3 loop spans 15 amino acids. CDR3 loop: CASSLSGLAKNIQYF. The CDR3 DNA reads TGTGCCAGCAGTTTAAGTGGGTTAGCCAAAAACATTCAGTACTTC.

The chain has TRBV14 and TRBJ2-1, with TRBD2 identical over 12 bases. CDR3 length equals 18 residues. V was pared by 0 bases and J by 5 bases, with 8 bases of the junction left unmatched. Germline lookup yields CDR1 SGHDN and CDR2 FVKESK. CDR3 sequence reads: CASSQDRGRTSGNNEQFF. The CDR3 DNA reads TGTGCCAGCAGCCAAGACAGGGGGCGGACTAGCGGGAACAATGAGCAGTTCTTC.

The chain has TRBV6-4 and TRBJ2-2; D unresolved. V lost 3 bases, J lost 1 base, and 6 bases lay in between. This CDR3 region has 14 residues. Germline V lookup: CDR1 MRHNA, CDR2 SNTAGT. The CDR3 sequence is CASSEAGNTGELFF. The CDR3 DNA sequence: TGTGCCAGCAGTGAAGCAGGGAACACCGGGGAGCTGTTTTTT.

The chain recombines TRBV28 with TRBJ2-1, with D perhaps matching TRBD1 or TRBD2 (7 bases each). Trimming removed 1 base from V and 4 bases from J, with 20 bases in between. Germline V lookup: CDR1 MDHEN, CDR2 SYDVKM. The CDR3 runs 18 residues. In DNA form, the CDR3 reads TGTGCCAGCAGTTTATCCGGGGGGCTCCGGGACAGATACAATGAGCAGTTCTTC. Encoded protein: CASSLSGGLRDRYNEQFF.

This rearrangement joins TRBV6-5 to TRBJ1-5; D is unresolved. The ends were cut back, 5 bases at V and 7 bases at J, with 9 bases in the middle. There are 12 residues in the CDR3. CDR1 is MNHEY and CDR2 is SVGAGI in the germline V gene. CDR3 coding DNA: TGTGCCAGCAGTCATCAGGAGCAGCCCCAGCATTTT. Encoded protein: CASSHQEQPQHF.

This clone is a singleton in its sample. The chain uses TRBV5-4 and TRBJ2-1; 8 bases are shared with TRBD2. This CDR3 has 13 amino acids. V gave up 4 bases and J gave up 10 bases; unmatched junction bases: 7. Germline V gene lookup returns CDR1 SGHNT and CDR2 YYREEE (reference sequence). CDR3 region: CASSPPVAGEQFF. CDR3 nucleotide sequence: TGTGCCAGCAGCCCGCCCGTAGCGGGAGAGCAGTTCTTC.

The chain links TRBV5-6 to TRBJ2-1, with 11 bases that match TRBD2. Germline loops: CDR1 SGHDT, CDR2 YYEEEE. This CDR3 is 14 amino acids long. V lost 3 bases and J lost 9; bases outside the gene matches: 5. As DNA, the CDR3 is TGTGCCAGCAGCTCTTCTCTAGCGGGAGGTGAGCAGTTCTTC. Its translation is CASSSSLAGGEQFF.

The CDR3 DNA reads as TGCGCCAGCAGTCAACCGTGGGGACGCGAAATTGGAGCCAAAAACATTCAGTACTTC. This gives the protein CASSQPWGREIGAKNIQYF. The J gene is TRBJ2-4, the V gene TRBV23-1; D is possibly TRBD1 or TRBD2 (5 bases each). TRBV23-1 is an ORF; its function is uncertain. V gave up 2 bases and J gave up 0 bases, with 20 bases separating them. The CDR3 is made up of 19 amino acids.

This clone turned up a few times. The chain employs TRBV2 and TRBJ2-2, with 7 bases that match TRBD2. The CDR3 is 14 residues long. Germline CDR1 reads SNHLY; CDR2 reads FYNNEI. V shed 7 bases and J 5 bases; nucleotides not matched to a gene: 7. The CDR3 DNA sequence: TGTGCCAGCAAACCTAGCGGATGGACCGGGGAGCTGTTTTTT. The encoded protein is CASKPSGWTGELFF.

The chain joins TRBV2 to TRBJ1-1, with D unresolved. The CDR3 is made up of 15 amino acids. Trimming cost V 1 base and J 5 bases, with 14 bases left between them. The germline V gene has CDR1 SNHLY and CDR2 FYNNEI. The CDR3 loop reads CASSEGVTIGTEAFF. The CDR3 DNA reads TGTGCCAGCAGTGAAGGAGTAACAATTGGGACTGAAGCTTTCTTT. Complete variable domain (other parts from reference TRBV2 and TRBJ1-1): EPEVTQTPSHQVTQMGQEVILRCVPISNHLYFYWYRQILGQKVEFLVSFYNNEISEKSEIFDDQFSVERPDGSNFTLKIRSTKLEDSAMYFCASSEGVTIGTEAFFGQGTRLTVV.